A selection of T cell receptor beta chains follows, all from one sample in a study of blood T cell repertoires in COVID-19. Sequencing used immunoSEQ multiplex PCR; TCRdb keeps in-frame clones, though not all of them. This table holds fewer than 200,000 clones, around four fifths found once. Specimen: peripheral blood. The receptor set was obtained from a woman aged 80 or older with COVID-19, enrolled during active disease. The CDR3 runs from the conserved cysteine through the conserved F or W.

cdr3_aa	j_call	v_call
CASSFTGIEQFF	TRBJ2-1	TRBV12-3/TRBV12-4
CASTLDIRSPLHF	TRBJ1-6	TRBV6-5
CASSLGQGAGYTF	TRBJ1-2	TRBV7-9
CASSQGTGGAFPETQYF	TRBJ2-5	TRBV3-1/TRBV3-2
CASSFRSSGGRHEQFF	TRBJ2-1	TRBV5-1
CASSYRGKNTEAFF	TRBJ1-1	TRBV6-5
CAILAGGNTGELFF	TRBJ2-2	TRBV6-5
CASSLDPGVDGANVLTF	TRBJ2-6	TRBV4-1
CAISEDRDSGGYTF	TRBJ1-2	TRBV10-3
CASRLEGQDLTEAFF	TRBJ1-1	TRBV12-2
CASSLGGDGNQPQHF	TRBJ1-5	TRBV28
CASSVYREGGYTF	TRBJ1-2	TRBV9
CASRDRASSPLHF	TRBJ1-6	TRBV6-5
CASSQAGRDNSPLHF	TRBJ1-6	TRBV4-2
CASSPRPLAGEQFF	TRBJ2-1	TRBV9
CASSHATPRTGNGYTF	TRBJ1-2	TRBV3-1/TRBV3-2
CASSSTGGPATNEKLFF	TRBJ1-4	TRBV2
CASVGGPADYYGYTF	TRBJ1-2	TRBV6-5
CASSLSTSVFYNEQFF	TRBJ2-1	TRBV5-6
CASSGGGPGATQYF	TRBJ2-5	TRBV2
CASGGGLAGQETQYF	TRBJ2-5	TRBV19
CASKQAGGGYNEQFF	TRBJ2-1	TRBV5-1
CSASSAGMNTEAFF	TRBJ1-1	TRBV20-1
CASSSWDFVNEQYF	TRBJ2-7	TRBV19
CASSPSSGIATNEKLFF	TRBJ1-4	TRBV5-4
CASSPEPASPLHF	TRBJ1-6	TRBV28